This passage covers 21 T cell receptor beta chains from one sample sequenced in a study of cytomegalovirus exposure and HLA in healthy donors. The PCR ran on 60 Vbeta and 13 Jbeta primers. TCRdb keeps only in-frame clones here, not all; method: immunoSEQ multiplex PCR. The sample lists approximately 200,000 clones, about 80% occurring once. Sequencing was performed on PBMCs. These receptors were taken from a man aged 25-45 years in good health and CMV-seronegative.

The chain joins TRBV6-5 to TRBJ2-1; TRBD2 matches 8 bases. V shed 4 bases, J shed 4 bases, and the junction held 6 bases outside the gene matches. The CDR3 is 15 residues long. Looked up from germline, CDR1 is MNHEY and CDR2 is SVGAGI. The CDR3 DNA follows: TGTGCCAGCAGTTTTTTGGCTAGCGGGTACAATGAGCAGTTCTTC. As protein: CASSFLASGYNEQFF.

The CDR3 here is CASSLYRGNEQFF. The CDR3, as DNA: TGTGCCAGCAGCTTATACAGGGGGAATGAGCAGTTCTTC. The gene calls are TRBV7-3 and TRBJ2-1, with TRBD1 matching 8 bases. This CDR3 is built from 13 residues. V was clipped by 2 bases and J by 7 bases; unmatched bases: 1. Germline-derived CDR1 and CDR2 are SGHTA and FQGTGA.

The CDR3 DNA sequence: TGTGCCAGCAGTTTATTGGTTGCGGGAGGGCCCTATGAGCAGTTCTTC. Translation gives CASSLLVAGGPYEQFF. The genes are TRBV28 and TRBJ2-1; 9 bases are a match to TRBD2. The germline V gene has CDR1 MDHEN and CDR2 SYDVKM. The CDR3 length is 16 residues. V trimming: 1 base; J trimming: 8 bases; junction bases outside the gene matches: 9.

In regard to this clone: Other DNA sequences from this sample encode an identical CDR3 as well. The V gene is TRBV28, the J gene TRBJ1-2, with TRBD1 matching over 8 bases. Losses at the gene ends were 5 bases for V and 2 bases for J; bases not matched to a gene: 1. Germline assignment: CDR1 MDHEN and CDR2 SYDVKM. This CDR3 is 13 amino acids long. The DNA for the CDR3 is TGTGCCAGCAGTAGGGACAGGAACTATGGCTACACCTTC. Its protein product is CASSRDRNYGYTF.

The rearrangement uses TRBV29-1 and TRBJ2-3, with D perhaps matching TRBD2 (5 bases). Germline assignment: CDR1 SQVTM and CDR2 ANQGSEA. This CDR3 is built from 12 residues. V shed 2 bases and J shed 9 bases, with 12 bases lying between them. CDR3 coding DNA: TGCAGCGTTGAATTCGGGGTTTGGACGCAGTATTTT. Amino acid sequence: CSVEFGVWTQYF.

V and J are TRBV5-1 and TRBJ1-2; the match to TRBD1 covers 8 bases. Germline V CDR1 and CDR2: SGHRS, YFSETQ. V was clipped by 0 bases and J by 8 bases; unmatched bases: 12. CDR3 length equals 16 residues. The DNA for the CDR3 is TGCGCCAGCAGCTTGGCAATGACAGGGGAAACGCAGGGCTACACCTTC. Protein: CASSLAMTGETQGYTF.

DNA for the CDR3: TGTGCCAGCAGTTACGGGCAGGGTGGGACCCAGTACTTC. Translation: CASSYGQGGTQYF. The chain combines TRBV6-6 with TRBJ2-5; a possible D gene is TRBD1 (5 bases). The CDR3 extends over 13 amino acids. V was pared by 2 bases and J by 7 bases, with 11 bases between. Germline loops: CDR1 MNHNY, CDR2 SVGAGI (reference sequence).

The chain has TRBV11-1 and TRBJ2-7; 9 nucleotides line up with TRBD1. Germline trimming cut 6 bases from V and 3 bases from J; bases unmatched to any gene: 6. CDR1 is SGHAT, CDR2 FQDESV, per germline (reference sequence). The CDR3 spans 14 residues. The CDR3 sequence is CASRSGTGIYEQYF. As DNA, the CDR3 is TGTGCCAGCAGGTCCGGGACAGGGATCTACGAGCAGTACTTC.

This chain joins TRBV18 and TRBJ2-7; D may be TRBD1 (6 bases). Deletions cut 5 bases from V and 4 bases from J, with 18 bases between. CDR1 and CDR2 from the germline V gene are KGHSH and LQKENI. This CDR3 is 15 amino acids long. Here the CDR3 reads CASSGLTGSAYEQYF. CDR3 bases: TGTGCCAGCTCAGGACTGACAGGATCTGCTTACGAGCAGTACTTC.

The V and J genes are TRBV25-1 and TRBJ1-1; the D is unclear. The CDR3 consists of 13 residues. The V and J ends lost 6 bases and 5 bases respectively, with 13 bases between them. Germline V gene lookup returns CDR1 MGHDK and CDR2 SYGVNS. The CDR3 protein is CASRYTGGTEAFF. CDR3 bases: TGTGCCAGCAGATACACGGGAGGTACTGAAGCTTTCTTT.

CDR3 DNA: TGTGCCAGTAGTACAGGGTTAAATCAGCCCCAGCATTTT. As protein: CASSTGLNQPQHF. The V gene is TRBV19, the J gene TRBJ1-5; D perhaps matches TRBD1 (5 bases). V was cut by 4 bases and J by 4 bases, with 8 bases left in between. In germline, CDR1 is LNHDA, CDR2 SQIVND (reference sequence). The CDR3 is made up of 13 amino acids.

CDR3 in amino acids: CASSYPTSGRVDTQYF. The CDR3 DNA reads as TGTGCCAGCAGCTACCCCACTAGCGGGAGGGTAGATACGCAGTATTTT. V is TRBV6-5 and J is TRBJ2-3; TRBD2 agrees at 13 bases. Trimming at V came to 6 bases and at J to 5 bases, leaving 8 bases not matched to a gene. The germline CDR1 and CDR2 sequences are MNHEY and SVGAGI. This CDR3 comprises 16 residues.

About this clone itself: This same CDR3 is encoded by further DNA sequences in the sample. The chain links TRBV29-1 to TRBJ2-7, with TRBD2 matching 12 bases. The CDR3 has 14 residues. Germline assignment: CDR1 SQVTM and CDR2 ANQGSEA. V dropped 6 bases and J dropped 3; count of bases not matched to a gene: 6. The CDR3 bases are TGCAGCGTAGGGGGACTAGCGGGCCTCTACGAGCAGTACTTC. It codes for CSVGGLAGLYEQYF.

This clone was counted a single time. The chain couples TRBV28 to TRBJ1-5; the match to TRBD1 covers 8 bases. The CDR3 length is 14 residues. V trimming: 7 bases; J trimming: 6 bases; junction bases outside the gene matches: 8. Germline lookup yields CDR1 MDHEN and CDR2 SYDVKM. The CDR3 DNA reads as TGTGCCAGCACCGAGGACAGGGCCCCTCAGCCCCAGCATTTT. It translates to CASTEDRAPQPQHF.

In regard to this clone: Relative to the germline gene, one junction end is altered; a read error may explain this. The rearrangement joins TRBV14 to TRBJ1-2; D gene ambiguous. The CDR3 runs 9 residues. CDR1 is SGHDN and CDR2 is FVKESK in the germline V gene. The CDR3 region is CASSRTGVF. DNA of the CDR3: TGTGCCAGCAGCCGGACTGGCGTCTTC.

The V gene is TRBV5-1, the J gene TRBJ1-1, with 12 bases lining up with TRBD1. This CDR3 comprises 16 residues. Germline V gene lookup returns CDR1 SGHRS and CDR2 YFSETQ. J lost 3 bases, V lost 10 bases, and 13 bases had no gene match. CDR3 nucleotide sequence: TGCGCCGCACCCCCCGGGACAGGGGGCGGGTACACTGAAGCTTTCTTT. Translating gives CAAPPGTGGGYTEAFF.

As regards this clone: Other nucleotide sequences in the sample specify the same CDR3. The rearrangement uses TRBV10-3 and TRBJ2-3; no definite D call. V lost 3 bases and J 2 bases, leaving 6 bases between the germline ends. CDR1 and CDR2 (germline): ENHRY, SYGVKD. This CDR3 contains 13 residues. The CDR3 here is CAISDRSTDTQYF. In DNA, the CDR3 is TGTGCCATCAGTGACAGGTCCACAGATACGCAGTATTTT.

J is TRBJ2-2 and V is TRBV6-5; 9 nucleotides align to TRBD1. V shed 2 bases, J shed 6 bases, and the junction held 7 bases outside the gene matches. The CDR3 length is 16 residues. Germline CDR1 reads MNHEY; CDR2 reads SVGAGI. CDR3 sequence (DNA): TGTGCCAGCAGTTACCTGACAGGGGGGGGTCCCGGGGAGCTGTTTTTT. This sequence encodes CASSYLTGGGPGELFF.

This chain joins TRBV9 and TRBJ1-3; 8 nucleotides align to TRBD1. The CDR3 has 17 amino acids. CDR1 and CDR2 (germline): SGDLS, YYNGEE. V gave up 0 bases and J gave up 4 bases; unmatched junction bases: 9. The CDR3 region is CASSVALGQGAGNTIYF. The CDR3 region has the DNA TGTGCCAGCAGCGTAGCTCTCGGACAGGGTGCCGGAAACACCATATATTTT.

The V call is TRBV5-5, the J call TRBJ1-1; D is possibly TRBD1 (6 bases). Looked up from germline, CDR1 is SGHKS and CDR2 is YYEKEE (reference sequence). V was shortened by 1 base and J by 0 bases, with 13 bases between the two germline ends. CDR3 length: 16 residues. DNA of the CDR3: TGTGCCAGCAGCTTGCGGGGGGGGCGTATGAACACTGAAGCTTTCTTT. Protein sequence: CASSLRGGRMNTEAFF.

J is TRBJ1-6 and V is TRBV6-5; 7 bases line up with TRBD1. In germline, CDR1 is MNHEY, CDR2 SVGAGI. The trim removed 7 bases at V and 7 bases at J, leaving 10 bases unmatched. CDR3 size: 15 residues. CDR3 DNA: TGTGCCAGCAATTTAAGACAGGGCCGAAATTCACCCCTCCACTTT. Its protein is CASNLRQGRNSPLHF.